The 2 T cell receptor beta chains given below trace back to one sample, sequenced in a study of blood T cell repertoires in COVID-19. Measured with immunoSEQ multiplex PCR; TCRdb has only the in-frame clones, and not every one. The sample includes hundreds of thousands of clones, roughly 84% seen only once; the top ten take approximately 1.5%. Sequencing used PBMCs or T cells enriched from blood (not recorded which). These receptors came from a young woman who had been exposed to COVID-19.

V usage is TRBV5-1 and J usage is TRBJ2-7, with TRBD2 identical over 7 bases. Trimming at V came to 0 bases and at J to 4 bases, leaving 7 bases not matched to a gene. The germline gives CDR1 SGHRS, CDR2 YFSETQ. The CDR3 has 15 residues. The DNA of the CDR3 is TGCGCCAGCAGCTTGGCTTTAGCGGGTGTATACGAGCAGTACTTC. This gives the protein CASSLALAGVYEQYF.

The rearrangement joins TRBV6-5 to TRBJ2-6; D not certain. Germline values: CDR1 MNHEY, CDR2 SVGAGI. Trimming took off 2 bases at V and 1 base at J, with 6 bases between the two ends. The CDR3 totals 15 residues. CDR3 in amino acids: CASSYAQSGANVLTF. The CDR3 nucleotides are TGTGCCAGCAGTTACGCTCAGTCTGGGGCCAACGTCCTGACTTTC.